These T cell receptor beta chains were read from a single sample in a study of T cell responses to AZD1222 COVID-19 vaccine. The protocol was immunoSEQ multiplex PCR, while the TCRdb copy is restricted to in-frame clones and leaves out a portion. This table has just over 150,000 clones, 80% to 90% appearing once. The material was peripheral blood, obtained 28 days after the second AZD1222 dose. The source of these receptors is an adult who received the AZD1222 COVID-19 vaccine. The CDR3 runs from the conserved cysteine through the conserved F or W.

len,v_gene,CDR3aa
16,TRBV19,CASRDTSGRWADTQYF
14,TRBV10-3,CAINPDRYNYGYTF
13,TRBV6-2/TRBV6-3,CASRYMTVNEQYF
16,TRBV6-2/TRBV6-3,CASSPRVLVDNQPQHF
14,TRBV19,CASSIGGAGQPQHF
14,TRBV19,CASSGTGGGQPQHF
13,TRBV10-3,CAISGTGPNEQFF
15,TRBV7-8,CASSPIGTGGSGYTF
15,TRBV30,CAWSDRRRYQETQYF
16,TRBV19,CASSIAPDRGPGELFF
15,TRBV27,CASTIRAGYYNEQFF
14,TRBV5-6,CASSSDRAVGGYTF
15,TRBV6-1,CASSEAPTSGYEQYF
13,TRBV7-9,CASSLMRNTEAFF
13,TRBV5-6,CASSGGSQETQYF
12,TRBV15,CATSRTGYEQYF
15,TRBV5-1,CASSLNGDSSHGYTF
16,TRBV5-4,CASSPPPGPNPNEQFF
12,TRBV11-2,CASSAYQETQYF
13,TRBV11-1,CASSLVSGREQYF
17,TRBV7-2,CASSLSNRQGNTGELFF
15,TRBV3-1/TRBV3-2,CASSQDSPLGYGYTF
14,TRBV6-5,CASSYKVHNYGYTF
15,TRBV15,CATSRDRGLEDTQYF
11,TRBV30,CAWTRDHTQYF
13,TRBV4-3,CASSRGHGDTQYF
12,TRBV28,CASTSGGVGYTF
11,TRBV20-1,CSAERDTEAFF
13,TRBV28,CASSPASQETQYF
12,TRBV27,CASSSQGTGAFF
15,TRBV19,CASSSRTGPNQPQHF
12,TRBV4-1,CASSHPASTQYF
13,TRBV18,CASSPGGAEIQYF
15,TRBV28,CASSLPWGANTEAFF
13,TRBV18,CASSPDRNSPLHF
13,TRBV7-3,CASSPDRDTEAFF
14,TRBV6-6,CASKTGGWGETQYF